This T cell receptor beta chain originates from a study of shared clonotypes between healthy human individuals. Points from the study as a whole: Across subsets, estimated richness was generally greater for naive than for memory populations. A handful of donors had roughly 5% of their naive CD4 clonotypes in common.

The protocol was immunoSEQ multiplex PCR, while the TCRdb copy is restricted to in-frame clones and leaves out a portion. The sample consists of 1.5 million to 2.5 million clones, about 95% of them appearing once. This CDR3 has 13 residues. Per the germline V gene, CDR1 is LGHNA and CDR2 is YSLEER. V dropped 0 bases and J dropped 2 bases, with 5 bases sitting between them. With regard to this clone: What it recognizes is unknown. The same CDR3 is also encoded by other DNA sequences in this sample.

Terminally differentiated effector memory CD45RA+ cells were excluded by CCR7 positive selection of CD45RO-negative cells. The sequence was obtained from a man aged 18 to 29 in good health. Sample: naive CD8+ T cells sorted from blood. V gene TRBV4-3 combines with J gene TRBJ2-7; D unclear. The CDR3 DNA is TGCGCCAGCAGCCAAGACCAAACCTACGAGCAGTACTTC. It codes for CASSQDQTYEQYF.